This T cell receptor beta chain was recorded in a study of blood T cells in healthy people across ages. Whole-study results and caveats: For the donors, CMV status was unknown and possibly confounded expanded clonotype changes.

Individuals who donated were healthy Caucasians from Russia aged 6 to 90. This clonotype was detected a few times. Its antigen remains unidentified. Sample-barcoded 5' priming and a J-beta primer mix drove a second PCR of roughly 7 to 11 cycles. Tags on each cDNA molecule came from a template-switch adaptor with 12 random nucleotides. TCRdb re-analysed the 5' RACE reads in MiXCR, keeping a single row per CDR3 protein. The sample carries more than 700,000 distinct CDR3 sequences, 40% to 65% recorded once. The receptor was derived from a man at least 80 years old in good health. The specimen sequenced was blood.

The CDR3 region is CSVERSAGETQYF. The CDR3 DNA reads as TGCAGCGTTGAGAGATCGGCTGGGGAGACCCAGTACTTC. The rearrangement joins TRBV29-1 to TRBJ2-5; D unclear. The germline V and J ends were trimmed by 3 bases and 5 bases, with 13 bases remaining between them. There are 13 residues in the CDR3. Germline V gene data show CDR1 as SQVTM and CDR2 as ANQGSEA.